This entry lists 28 T cell receptor beta chains sequenced from one sample in a study of T-cell reconstitution after alpha-beta-depleted transplantation in children (dated by TCRdb to 2016 to 2018). The protocol used for the library was PCR. Instrument on record: Illumina HiSeq 2500. TCR libraries were prepared with molecular barcoding, using unique molecular identifiers to normalize TCRbeta repertoire quantification. TCRdb ran its own pipeline on the public reads, namely fastp trimming at Q25 and MiXCR clone calling, and kept in-frame beta chains. Merged by CDR3 protein, the rows form single entries marked with the most common genes and DNA. In this sample the table shows hundreds of thousands of distinct CDR3 sequences, more than 20% of which occur a single time. The ten largest account for around 14% of the sample. In light of the paper, this sample's treatment or condition label describes: allogeneic hematopoietic cell transplantation with graft depleted of TCRalphabeta T cells and CD19 B cells.

Sequenced material: PBMCs, mostly from graft donor cells, taken 360 days after TCRalphabeta/CD19-depleted stem cell transplant. All receptors come from a boy younger than two who had a stem cell transplant for acute myeloid leukemia, so the T cells may come from the graft donor.

The chain links TRBV28 to TRBJ2-1; 11 bases line up with TRBD2. This CDR3 is 14 amino acids long. The ends lost 6 bases at V and 7 bases at J; junction bases unmatched: 5. Germline CDR1 reads MDHEN; CDR2 reads SYDVKM. CDR3 sequence reads: CASRGGLAGNEQFF. The CDR3 DNA reads as TGTGCCAGCAGGGGAGGACTAGCGGGTAATGAGCAGTTCTTC.

This clonotype was detected a few times. The V call is TRBV27, the J call TRBJ2-1, with 9 bases fitting TRBD1. Trimming removed 4 bases from V and 4 bases from J; junction bases left unmatched: 5. The CDR3 consists of 15 residues. Germline assignment: CDR1 MNHEY and CDR2 SMNVEV (reference sequence). DNA for the CDR3: TGTGCCAGCAGTTCCTCCGGGACAGGGTACAATGAGCAGTTCTTC. It specifies CASSSSGTGYNEQFF.

The chain joins TRBV13 to TRBJ1-5; D is possibly TRBD1 (5 bases). The CDR3 is 13 amino acids. Deletions cut 3 bases from V and 9 bases from J, with 12 bases between. CDR1 is PRHDT, CDR2 FYEKMQ, per germline (reference sequence). Written as DNA, the CDR3 is TGTGCCAGCAGCTTCTGGTCAGGGCTGCCCCAGCATTTT. Translating gives CASSFWSGLPQHF.

This clonotype was seen at least ten times. The J gene is TRBJ2-3, the V gene TRBV28; D may be TRBD2 (5 bases). Germline V gives CDR1 MDHEN, CDR2 SYDVKM. This CDR3 has 14 residues. V was shortened by 1 base and J by 6 bases, with 11 bases between the two germline ends. In nucleotides, the CDR3 is TGTGCCAGCAGTTTATCTAGCCTGGTGGATACGCAGTATTTT. Its protein product is CASSLSSLVDTQYF.

This clonotype has only a few counts. This chain connects TRBV7-2 to TRBJ2-3, with 10 bases fitting TRBD1. V dropped 1 base and J dropped 2; count of bases not matched to a gene: 3. From germline, CDR1 is SGHTA and CDR2 FQGNSA. The CDR3 loop spans 16 amino acids. The CDR3 sequence is CASSLDGTGATDTQYF. In nucleotides, the CDR3 is TGTGCCAGCAGCTTAGATGGGACAGGGGCCACAGATACGCAGTATTTT.

This clonotype was seen a few times. V gene TRBV7-6 combines with J gene TRBJ2-5, with TRBD2 identical over 9 bases. Germline trimming cut 1 base from V and 2 bases from J; bases unmatched to any gene: 5. Germline CDR1 SGHVS, CDR2 FNYEAQ. The CDR3 is 16 amino acids. The CDR3 DNA reads TGTGCCAGCAGCTTAGAGGTGCTAGCGGGGCAAGAGACCCAGTACTTC. The encoded protein is CASSLEVLAGQETQYF.

The chain carries TRBV7-2 and TRBJ2-3, with 8 bases aligning to TRBD2. Germline trimming cut 5 bases from V and 0 bases from J; bases unmatched to any gene: 4. CDR1 SGHTA and CDR2 FQGNSA come from the germline V gene. This CDR3 contains 15 residues. CDR3 coding DNA: TGTGCCAGCAGCCAGCGGGGGTCCAGCACAGATACGCAGTATTTT. Translation gives CASSQRGSSTDTQYF.

This clonotype was detected ten times or more. The rearrangement uses TRBV7-9 and TRBJ2-7; D is perhaps TRBD1 (5 bases). The germline CDR1 and CDR2 sequences are SEHNR and FQNEAQ (reference sequence). V was pared by 2 bases and J by 2 bases, with 16 bases between. The CDR3 loop spans 16 amino acids. The CDR3 DNA reads TGTGCCAGCAGCTTATCTTCGTCTCGACAGACCTACGAGCAGTACTTC. This gives the protein CASSLSSSRQTYEQYF.

This clonotype was observed a single time. This may be a read error: a much more frequent sequence differs by one nucleotide. CDR3 bases: TGTGCCAGAAGCTTAAGACTAGTGGCAGATACGCAGTATTTT. Translating gives CARSLRLVADTQYF. The genes are TRBV7-2 and TRBJ2-3, with D possibly matching TRBD2 (6 bases). Germline V gene data show CDR1 as SGHTA and CDR2 as FQGNSA. There are 14 residues in the CDR3.

In this sample, this clonotype turned up a few times. Here the CDR3 reads CSASRGSQETQYF. CDR3 bases: TGCAGTGCTAGCAGGGGTAGCCAAGAGACCCAGTACTTC. The chain links TRBV20-1 to TRBJ2-5, with a possible D match to TRBD1 (6 bases). V was shortened by 3 bases and J by 1 base, with 9 bases between the two germline ends. Germline lookup yields CDR1 DFQATT and CDR2 SNEGSKA (reference sequence). CDR3 length equals 13 residues.

This clonotype was detected only a few times. The chain links TRBV4-3 to TRBJ1-5; the D gene is possibly TRBD1 (5 bases). This CDR3 comprises 17 residues. V shed 4 bases and J shed 5 bases, with 21 bases lying between them. Germline-derived CDR1 and CDR2 are LGHNA and YSLEER. The CDR3, as DNA: TGCGCCAGCAGCCCGTCTTCTTCAGGGCAACCTTATCAGCCCCAGCATTTT. This encodes CASSPSSSGQPYQPQHF.

For the CDR3, the DNA is TGTGCCAGCAGTCAGACCCTAGCGGGGGGGGCGGATACGCAGTATTTT. Its protein product is CASSQTLAGGADTQYF. This rearrangement joins TRBV12-3 or TRBV12-4 to TRBJ2-3; 12 bases are a match to TRBD2. The CDR3 consists of 16 residues. Trimming removed 5 bases from V and 6 bases from J; junction bases left unmatched: 9.

The table lists this clonotype with a few counts. The gene calls are TRBV6-5 and TRBJ2-3; D might be TRBD1 or TRBD2, each matching 5 bases. The CDR3 is 16 residues long. The V and J ends lost 2 bases and 0 bases respectively, with 12 bases between them. The germline V gene encodes CDR1 MNHEY and CDR2 SVGAGI. The CDR3 DNA reads TGTGCCAGCAGTTACCTACGGGGCCCTAGCACAGATACGCAGTATTTT. Translating gives CASSYLRGPSTDTQYF.

The table lists this clonotype with many counts. The CDR3 DNA follows: TGTGCCGGGGAAGCAGGCACTGAAGCTTTCTTT. Its protein is CAGEAGTEAFF. The V gene is TRBV2, the J gene TRBJ1-1; D gene unclear. V lost 11 bases, J lost 4 bases, and 11 bases lay in between. The CDR3 has 11 residues. Germline V CDR1 and CDR2: SNHLY, FYNNEI.

This clonotype showed up just a few times. The genes are TRBV19 and TRBJ2-2; no clear D. The CDR3 is 14 residues long. Germline CDR1 and CDR2: LNHDA and SQIVND (reference sequence). The germline V and J ends were trimmed by 7 bases and 4 bases, with 13 bases remaining between them. In DNA, the CDR3 is TGTGCCAGTAACCCTTCTACCCTCACCGGGGAGCTGTTTTTT. Protein sequence: CASNPSTLTGELFF.

The rearrangement links TRBV28 to TRBJ2-7, with TRBD1 as a possible D gene (6 bases). V was trimmed by 4 bases and J by 0 bases, leaving 10 bases between them. The germline gives CDR1 MDHEN, CDR2 SYDVKM. The CDR3 has 14 residues. The CDR3 DNA is TGTGCCAGCAGTTCCTCGGACAGCTCCTACGAGCAGTACGTC. This gives the protein CASSSSDSSYEQYV.

The rearrangement uses TRBV12-3 or TRBV12-4 and TRBJ1-1; D may be TRBD1 (5 bases). The CDR3 is 19 amino acids. V lost 11 bases to trimming and J lost 1 base, with 32 bases between them. CDR3 protein: CAFSFVGGRPISGNTEAFF. In DNA form, the CDR3 reads TGTGCCTTCAGTTTTGTCGGGGGACGGCCGATTTCGGGGAACACTGAAGCTTTCTTT.

This clonotype was counted at least ten times. V gene TRBV20-1 combines with J gene TRBJ2-5; 9 bases agree with TRBD2. The germline V gene encodes CDR1 DFQATT and CDR2 SNEGSKA (reference sequence). This CDR3 is 16 amino acids long. V gave up 3 bases and J gave up 5 bases; unmatched junction bases: 13. CDR3 in amino acids: CSARAAAGGIRETQYF. CDR3 nucleotide sequence: TGCAGTGCTAGGGCGGCGGCGGGGGGGATCAGGGAGACCCAGTACTTC.

This clonotype has at least ten counts. The gene calls are TRBV12-3 or TRBV12-4 and TRBJ2-1, with TRBD2 identical over 11 bases. This CDR3 comprises 15 residues. V gave up 1 base and J gave up 6 bases; unmatched junction bases: 2. The CDR3 DNA is TGTGCCAGCAGTTTAGTAGCGGGGGGGGGCAATGAGCAGTTCTTC. Its translation: CASSLVAGGGNEQFF.

This clonotype occurred many times. The rearrangement uses TRBV5-1 and TRBJ2-5; 13 nucleotides line up with TRBD2. Trimming removed 4 bases from V and 1 base from J; junction bases left unmatched: 4. CDR1 is SGHRS, CDR2 YFSETQ, per germline. The CDR3 has 16 residues. The CDR3 spells CASSAGTSGAQETQYF. In nucleotides, the CDR3 is TGCGCCAGCAGCGCGGGGACTAGCGGGGCCCAAGAGACCCAGTACTTC.

J is TRBJ2-2 and V is TRBV5-1, with D perhaps matching TRBD2 (5 bases). The germline V and J ends were trimmed by 4 bases and 6 bases, with 13 bases remaining between them. The germline CDR1 and CDR2 sequences are SGHRS and YFSETQ. The CDR3 is 14 amino acids. The CDR3 region is CASSPRDYSGELFF. Written as DNA, the CDR3 is TGCGCCAGCAGCCCCCGGGATTACTCCGGGGAGCTGTTTTTT.

A few counts support this clonotype. The rearrangement joins TRBV12-3 or TRBV12-4 to TRBJ2-1, with 11 bases fitting TRBD2. This CDR3 has 15 residues. V dropped 4 bases and J dropped 4; count of bases not matched to a gene: 3. For the CDR3, the DNA is TGTGCCAGCAGTTCGGGACTAGCGGTATACAATGAGCAGTTCTTC. Protein product: CASSSGLAVYNEQFF.

This clonotype occurred a few times. CDR3: CSVDPTDTQYF. For the CDR3, the DNA is TGCAGCGTCGACCCCACAGATACGCAGTATTTT. V is TRBV20-1 and J is TRBJ2-3; D not resolved. The CDR3 covers 11 residues. The germline gives CDR1 DFQATT, CDR2 SNEGSKA (reference sequence).

This chain joins TRBV20-1 and TRBJ2-3; D unclear. Germline V lookup: CDR1 DFQATT, CDR2 SNEGSKA (reference sequence). V was cut by 0 bases and J by 4 bases, with 11 bases left in between. The CDR3 length is 14 residues. This chain's CDR3 is CSARDWGTADTQYF. As DNA, the CDR3 is TGCAGTGCTAGAGATTGGGGTACGGCAGATACGCAGTATTTT.

Points on this clonotype: A much larger clone sits a single nucleotide away, making a read error possible. The J gene is TRBJ2-7, the V gene TRBV20-1; D uncertain. The CDR3 extends over 11 amino acids. From germline, CDR1 is DFQATT and CDR2 SNEGSKA (reference sequence). V was clipped by 5 bases and J by 6 bases, with 11 bases between them. The DNA of the CDR3 is TGCAGTGCTGAGGTGGCAGGCGAGCAGTACTTC. Its translation: CSAEVAGEQYF.

This clonotype was recorded many times. CDR3 residues: CASSPLSLTSLNTGELFF. In DNA form, the CDR3 reads TGTGCCAGCAGTCCGCTAAGCTTGACTAGCTTGAACACCGGGGAGCTGTTTTTT. The V and J genes are TRBV27 and TRBJ2-2, with 7 positions matching TRBD2. The CDR3 consists of 18 residues. V lost 5 bases and J lost 1; bases outside the gene matches: 13. Looked up from germline, CDR1 is MNHEY and CDR2 is SMNVEV (reference sequence).

This clonotype was recorded many times. The V and J genes are TRBV28 and TRBJ2-1; D not certain. Trimming shortened V by 4 bases and J by 0 bases, and 7 bases separated the two germline ends. There are 14 residues in the CDR3. Germline lookup yields CDR1 MDHEN and CDR2 SYDVKM. CDR3 in amino acids: CASSWESSYNEQFF. The CDR3 DNA reads TGTGCCAGCAGTTGGGAAAGCTCCTACAATGAGCAGTTCTTC.

In this sample, this clonotype turned up a few times. The V call is TRBV20-1, the J call TRBJ2-7; D remains unclear. This CDR3 comprises 19 residues. The V end lost 0 bases, the J end lost 6 bases, and 30 bases lay between the germline ends. Germline CDR1 DFQATT, CDR2 SNEGSKA (reference sequence). CDR3 protein: CSARDIFASGSRIPSEQYF. The CDR3 coding sequence is TGCAGTGCTAGAGATATTTTCGCATCAGGATCCCGAATCCCCAGCGAGCAGTACTTC.